These T cell receptor beta chains were read from a single sample in a study of identical twins. TCRdb ran MiXCR on the 5' RACE reads and lists one entry per CDR3 protein. The data show fewer than 250,000 distinct CDR3 sequences, 7% to 8.5% seen once. These data were also filed under a second study, of yellow fever vaccine responses in identical twins.

Source material: CD8+ T cells sorted from blood. These receptors were obtained from a woman aged 18-29 years in good health. The CDR3 runs from the conserved cysteine through the conserved F or W. The order of the fields is clone size, D gene, J gene, V gene, CDR3 DNA, CDR3 protein. D genes are given only for firm matches. Only part of the rows carry a size: once, few, many, or a class if the clone is expanded.

few,TRBD2,TRBJ2-3,TRBV25-1,TGTGCCAGCAGTGAATATACTAGCGGGAGGAACACAGATACGCAGTATTTT,CASSEYTSGRNTDTQYF
NA,TRBD2,TRBJ2-5,TRBV25-1,TGTGCCAGCAGTGAATACGGGAGCGGGGGGGAGACCCAGTACTTC,CASSEYGSGGETQYF
few,NA,TRBJ2-2,TRBV4-1,TGCGCCAGCAGCCAAGATCAGGTTGTTACCGGGGAGCTGTTTTTT,CASSQDQVVTGELFF
few,TRBD2,TRBJ2-1,TRBV7-2,TGTGCCAGCAGCCCAAACAGCGGGGGGGTCCGGGACAATGAGCAGTTCTTC,CASSPNSGGVRDNEQFF
many,NA,TRBJ1-6,TRBV28,TGTGCCAGCAGTTCCCAAAGGGGGCCCCTCCACTTT,CASSSQRGPLHF
NA,TRBD2,TRBJ2-1,TRBV5-6,TGTGCCAGCAGTTTGGACCTAGCGGGAGGGACGGATGAGCAGTTCTTC,CASSLDLAGGTDEQFF
few,TRBD2,TRBJ2-3,TRBV28,TGTGCCAGCAGACCCGGACTAGCGGGAACCACTAGCACAGATACGCAGTATTTT,CASRPGLAGTTSTDTQYF
NA,NA,TRBJ1-1,TRBV9,TGTGCCAGCAGCGACCGGGTCGCGGGTGAAGCTTTCTTT,CASSDRVAGEAFF
few,NA,TRBJ2-1,TRBV5-1,TGCGCCAGCACCCAAGAGCTAACCGGCTCCTACAATGAGCAGTTCTTC,CASTQELTGSYNEQFF
many,NA,TRBJ1-6,TRBV27,TGTGCCAGCAGCCGGGACGATAATTCACCCCTCCACTTT,CASSRDDNSPLHF
many,TRBD1,TRBJ1-1,TRBV4-1,TGCGCCAGCAGCCTTCTCGGGACAGCCATGAACACTGAAGCTTTCTTT,CASSLLGTAMNTEAFF
NA,NA,TRBJ2-5,TRBV7-9,TGTGCCAGCAGCTTAGTTCTCCGGCAACAAGAGACCCAGTACTTC,CASSLVLRQQETQYF
few,TRBD2,TRBJ2-1,TRBV6-2/TRBV6-3,TGTGCCAGCAGTTACTGGAGCGGGAGTGGGGATGAGCAGTTCTTC,CASSYWSGSGDEQFF
many,NA,TRBJ2-2,TRBV5-1,TGCGCCAGCAGCATGCGTTTCGGGCCTGGGAACACCGGGGAGCTGTTTTTT,CASSMRFGPGNTGELFF
few,TRBD1,TRBJ1-2,TRBV5-1,TGCGCCAGCAGCTTGGATACGGGACAGGGAGTCGCTAACTATGGCTACACCTTC,CASSLDTGQGVANYGYTF
NA,TRBD2,TRBJ2-1,TRBV7-9,TGTGCCAGCAGCGTAGTCCGGACTAGCGGGTACAATGAGCAGTTCTTC,CASSVVRTSGYNEQFF
NA,NA,TRBJ2-7,TRBV27,TGTGCCAGCGCCCCCCAGCCAGTCGGTAGCTACGAGCAGTACTTC,CASAPQPVGSYEQYF
NA,NA,TRBJ2-3,TRBV29-1,TGCAGCGTCGAGGCTCTAGGTACGCAGTATTTT,CSVEALGTQYF
many,TRBD1,TRBJ2-2,TRBV27,TGTGCCAGCAGCACAGGGGATTCCGGGGAGCTGTTTTTT,CASSTGDSGELFF
many,TRBD2,TRBJ2-7,TRBV20-1,TGCAGTGCTAGAGGACTAGCGGGTTACGAGCAGTACTTC,CSARGLAGYEQYF
many,NA,TRBJ2-7,TRBV29-1,TGCAGCGCCTTCATTAGCGCGACCTACGAGCAGTACTTC,CSAFISATYEQYF
many,NA,TRBJ1-5,TRBV7-9,TGTGCCAGCAGCTTAGATGCAGGGCACCAGCCCCAGCATTTT,CASSLDAGHQPQHF
few,TRBD1,TRBJ2-1,TRBV5-5,TGTGCCAGCAGCTTGGCGTCAGGGGGAGTAGGTGAGCAGTTCTTC,CASSLASGGVGEQFF